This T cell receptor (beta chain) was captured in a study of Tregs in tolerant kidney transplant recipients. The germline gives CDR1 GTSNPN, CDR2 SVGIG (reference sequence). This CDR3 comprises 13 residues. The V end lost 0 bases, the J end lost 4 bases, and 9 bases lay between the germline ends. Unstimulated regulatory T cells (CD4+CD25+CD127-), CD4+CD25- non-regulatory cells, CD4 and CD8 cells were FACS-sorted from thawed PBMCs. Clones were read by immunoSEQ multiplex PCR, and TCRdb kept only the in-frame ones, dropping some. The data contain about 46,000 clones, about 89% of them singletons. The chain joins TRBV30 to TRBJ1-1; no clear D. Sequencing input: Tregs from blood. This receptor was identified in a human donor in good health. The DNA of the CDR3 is TGTGCCTGGAGTGTAGAGGACTTCACTGAAGCTTTCTTT. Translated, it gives CAWSVEDFTEAFF.